What follows are 26 T cell receptor beta chains derived from one specimen sequenced in a study of vaccination and CD4 T cells after COVID-19. The antigens for these receptors are not known. Regarding treatment: approximately 9-day PBMC culture with coronavirus spike peptide pools or control peptides (ViraFEST assay). The Oncomine TCR Beta short-read assay sequenced DNA from cultured CD4+ T cells. MiXCR, applied by TCRdb to the PCR reads, yields one record per CDR3 protein. The sample shows about 22,000 distinct CDR3 sequences, around half of them seen only once. Specimen: CD4+ T cells from blood, cultured in vitro. Receptor source: a human donor who had recovered from COVID-19.

This chain links TRBV7-2 with TRBJ1-1, with D unresolved. Trimming left V 10 bases short and J 1 base short, with 13 bases between. The CDR3 covers 13 residues. Germline values: CDR1 SGHTA, CDR2 FQGNSA. The CDR3 DNA sequence: TGTGCCACCATTAGTGCAGCGAACACTGAAGCTTTCTTT. Amino acids: CATISAANTEAFF.

This chain uses TRBV19 with TRBJ1-1; 7 nucleotides line up with TRBD1. In germline, CDR1 is LNHDA, CDR2 SQIVND (reference sequence). J was trimmed by 4 bases and V by 5 bases; bases with no gene match: 4. The CDR3 sequence is 13 residues long. The CDR3 nucleotides read TGTGCCAGTAGTTTTTCAGGGGGCACTGAAGCTTTCTTT. As protein: CASSFSGGTEAFF. Filled out from reference TRBV19 and TRBJ1-1, the complete variable domain reads DGGITQSPKYLFRKEGQNVTLSCEQNLNHDAMYWYRQDPGQGLRLIYYSQIVNDFQKGDIAEGYSVSREKKESFPLTVTSAQKNPTAFYLCASSFSGGTEAFFGQGTRLTVV.

The chain's CDR3 is CASSSTPGLYNEQFF. In nucleotides, the CDR3 is TGTGCCAGCAGTTCAACTCCGGGACTATACAATGAGCAGTTCTTC. The chain recombines TRBV7-2 with TRBJ2-1; 7 bases are a match to TRBD2. The CDR3 contains 15 residues. The germline CDR1 and CDR2 sequences are SGHTA and FQGNSA. V trimming: 6 bases; J trimming: 4 bases; junction bases outside the gene matches: 9. Supplemented by reference TRBV7-2 and TRBJ2-1, the full variable domain reads GAGVSQSPSNKVTEKGKDVELRCDPISGHTALYWYRQSLGQGLEFLIYFQGNSAPDKSGLPSDRFSAERTGGSVSTLTIQRTQQEDSAVYLCASSSTPGLYNEQFFGPGTRLTVL.

The chain uses TRBV7-6 and TRBJ2-3; D is undetermined. Trimming shortened V by 1 base and J by 1 base, and 6 bases separated the two germline ends. Germline-derived CDR1 and CDR2 are SGHVS and FNYEAQ. The CDR3 covers 14 residues. Written as DNA, the CDR3 is TGTGCCAGCAGCTTAGTTCCGGGCACAGATACGCAGTATTTT. Amino acid sequence: CASSLVPGTDTQYF.

The chain has TRBV29-1 and TRBJ1-4; 11 bases are a match to TRBD1. CDR3 length equals 13 residues. Trimming removed 4 bases from V and 5 bases from J; junction bases left unmatched: 0. The germline gives CDR1 SQVTM, CDR2 ANQGSEA. CDR3 in DNA: TGCAGCGTTGGGGACAGGGGGAATGAAAAACTGTTTTTT. This translates into CSVGDRGNEKLFF.

This clonotype was observed a few times. V and J are TRBV30 and TRBJ2-5, with D maybe TRBD2 (6 bases). CDR1 and CDR2 (germline): GTSNPN, SVGIG (reference sequence). V gave up 4 bases and J gave up 5 bases, with 17 bases separating them. The CDR3 is 14 amino acids. The CDR3 DNA follows: TGTGCCTGGAATCATGGGGGGTCGCGGGAGACCCAGTACTTC. Translating gives CAWNHGGSRETQYF.

The chain recombines TRBV6-1 with TRBJ2-7; 13 nucleotides line up with TRBD2. This CDR3 has 14 amino acids. The V gene's germline CDR1 is MNHNS and CDR2 SASEGT. V shed 6 bases, J shed 6 bases, and the junction held 5 bases outside the gene matches. CDR3 bases: TGTGCCAGCAGGGGGACTAGCGGGACGGGCGAGCAGTACTTC. It specifies CASRGTSGTGEQYF.

This chain uses TRBV4-2 with TRBJ2-1; 12 nucleotides align to TRBD2. Germline CDR1 is LGHNA and CDR2 is YNFKEQ. This CDR3 comprises 16 residues. The junction had 3 bases not matched to a gene; V was cut back by 4 bases and J by 2 bases. CDR3 residues: CASSPPSGRAYNEQFF. For the CDR3, the DNA is TGTGCCAGCAGCCCCCCTAGCGGGAGGGCCTACAATGAGCAGTTCTTC.

This chain joins TRBV19 and TRBJ1-5, with unresolved D. Germline V gene sequence: CDR1 LNHDA, CDR2 SQIVND (reference sequence). This CDR3 is 12 amino acids long. The V and J ends lost 6 bases and 4 bases respectively, with 7 bases between them. The CDR3 sequence is CASRMANQPQHF. CDR3 nucleotides: TGTGCCAGTAGAATGGCGAATCAGCCCCAGCATTTT.

This sequence joins TRBV7-2 and TRBJ2-1, with D tentatively TRBD2 (6 bases). V shed 1 base and J shed 10 bases, with 11 bases lying between them. CDR3 size: 13 residues. Germline V lookup: CDR1 SGHTA, CDR2 FQGNSA. The CDR3 spells CASSLGAGREQFF. CDR3 coding DNA: TGTGCCAGCAGCTTAGGGGCGGGACGCGAGCAGTTCTTC. Drawing the rest from reference TRBV7-2 and TRBJ2-1, the complete variable domain is GAGVSQSPSNKVTEKGKDVELRCDPISGHTALYWYRQSLGQGLEFLIYFQGNSAPDKSGLPSDRFSAERTGGSVSTLTIQRTQQEDSAVYLCASSLGAGREQFFGPGTRLTVL.

The V call is TRBV10-1, the J call TRBJ2-2; a weak D match, TRBD1 (5 bases). Trimming left V 4 bases short and J 1 base short, with 10 bases between. CDR1 is WNHNN, CDR2 SYGVQD, per germline (reference sequence). This CDR3 is built from 15 residues. CDR3 bases: TGCGCCAGCAGTGGACAGAGCATGAACACCGGGGAGCTGTTTTTT. Residues: CASSGQSMNTGELFF.

The CDR3 loop is CASSPEGNNEQFF. CDR3 DNA sequence: TGTGCCAGCTCACCTGAAGGAAACAATGAGCAGTTCTTC. The chain employs TRBV18 and TRBJ2-1; the D is unclear. This CDR3 region has 13 residues. The germline V and J ends were trimmed by 3 bases and 5 bases, with 8 bases remaining between them. Germline-derived CDR1 and CDR2 are KGHSH and LQKENI.

This rearrangement joins TRBV6-5 to TRBJ1-4, with TRBD1 matching over 9 bases. Germline CDR1 and CDR2: MNHEY and SVGAGI. The CDR3 loop spans 15 amino acids. Unmatched junction bases numbered 4, after V lost 0 bases and J lost 8 bases. The CDR3 region has the DNA TGTGCCAGCAGTTACTCGGGACAGGGAGGGGAAAAACTGTTTTTT. It codes for CASSYSGQGGEKLFF.

This clonotype showed up just once. The chain has TRBV12-3 or TRBV12-4 and TRBJ1-1; no clear D gene. The V end lost 7 bases, the J end lost 2 bases, and 5 bases lay between the germline ends. CDR3 length: 11 amino acids. This chain's CDR3 is CASTLNTEAFF. The CDR3 DNA reads TGTGCCAGCACGTTAAACACTGAAGCTTTCTTT.

This clonotype came up once. The chain combines TRBV5-1 with TRBJ2-4; D possibly corresponds to TRBD1 (5 bases). In germline, CDR1 is SGHRS, CDR2 YFSETQ. Trimming removed 4 bases at V and 7 bases at J, with 18 bases between. The CDR3 is made up of 15 amino acids. This chain's CDR3 is CASSPGLGSGNIQYF. CDR3 DNA: TGCGCCAGCAGCCCTGGGTTGGGATCAGGGAACATTCAGTACTTC.

The chain carries TRBV7-2 and TRBJ2-2; no firm D call. The length of the CDR3 is 15 residues. V was shortened by 2 bases and J by 5 bases, with 12 bases between the two germline ends. Looked up from germline, CDR1 is SGHTA and CDR2 is FQGNSA. CDR3 bases: TGTGCCAGCAGCTTAAACGCCCCCCAGACCGGGGAGCTGTTTTTT. Translating it yields CASSLNAPQTGELFF.

The genes are TRBV15 and TRBJ2-7, with D tentatively TRBD1 (6 bases). Trimming removed 0 bases from V and 4 bases from J, with 10 bases in between. Germline CDR1 LNHNV, CDR2 YYDKDF (reference sequence). The CDR3 is made up of 14 amino acids. The CDR3 sequence: CATSRDQRGYEQYF. The CDR3 DNA is TGTGCCACCAGCAGAGATCAAAGGGGGTACGAGCAGTACTTC.

This rearrangement joins TRBV12-3 or TRBV12-4 to TRBJ2-1; D is possibly TRBD1 or TRBD2 (5 bases each). CDR3 length: 15 residues. V shed 6 bases and J shed 2 bases, with 14 bases lying between them. The chain's CDR3 is CASSLRGQTYNEQFF. For the CDR3, the DNA is TGTGCCAGCAGCCTACGGGGCCAGACCTACAATGAGCAGTTCTTC.

This clonotype occurred a few times. The chain joins TRBV19 to TRBJ2-7; 8 bases line up with TRBD1. Germline-derived CDR1 and CDR2 are LNHDA and SQIVND (reference sequence). The CDR3 has 14 residues. Trimming took 4 bases from V and 0 from J; bases not matched to a gene: 2. In DNA, the CDR3 is TGTGCCAGTAGTAATACAGGGGGCTCCTACGAGCAGTACTTC. Its translation is CASSNTGGSYEQYF.

V is TRBV4-1 and J is TRBJ1-6; D not resolved. This CDR3 is built from 16 residues. CDR1 and CDR2 (germline): MGHRA, YSYEKL. Trimming left V 1 base short and J 6 bases short, with 13 bases between. CDR3 sequence: CASSQAPPPANSPLHF. CDR3 in DNA: TGCGCCAGCAGCCAAGCCCCACCGCCCGCTAATTCACCCCTCCACTTT.

The chain employs TRBV20-1 and TRBJ1-2; TRBD1 aligns across 7 bases. CDR3 length: 14 residues. Germline V lookup: CDR1 DFQATT, CDR2 SNEGSKA (reference sequence). V lost 5 bases to trimming and J lost 4 bases; unmatched junction nucleotides: 10. The CDR3 nucleotides are TGCAGTGCTCTGTTAGGGGGCGCGGGCTATGGCTACACCTTC. This encodes CSALLGGAGYGYTF.

V gene TRBV6-1 combines with J gene TRBJ2-7, with D perhaps TRBD1 (5 bases). The V gene's germline CDR1 is MNHNS and CDR2 SASEGT. This CDR3 contains 14 residues. Trimming took 2 bases from V and 3 from J, leaving 11 bases between them. The CDR3 region is CASSEPGNLYEQYF. The CDR3 coding sequence is TGTGCCAGCAGTGAACCAGGGAACCTCTACGAGCAGTACTTC.

The chain couples TRBV14 to TRBJ1-2; D might be TRBD1 (5 bases). Germline V lookup: CDR1 SGHDN, CDR2 FVKESK. The CDR3 covers 13 residues. V lost 1 base to trimming and J lost 4 bases, with 7 bases between them. The CDR3, as DNA: TGTGCCAGCAGCCAAGGACAGTCCTATGGCTACACCTTC. Residues: CASSQGQSYGYTF.

The CDR3 nucleotides are TGTGCCAGCAGCTTACGATGGGGCTCGAACACTGAAGCTTTCTTT. Its translation is CASSLRWGSNTEAFF. The J gene is TRBJ1-1, the V gene TRBV7-2; tentatively, D is TRBD1 (5 bases). Germline CDR1 and CDR2: SGHTA and FQGNSA. V was trimmed by 2 bases and J by 1 base, leaving 11 bases between them. The CDR3 sequence is 15 residues long.

About this clonotype itself: An end of the junction differs from the germline gene, which may be a read error. The rearrangement links TRBV4-2 to TRBJ2-4; 11 positions agree with TRBD1. Judging by the DNA end, TRBJ2-5 fits better; the J call may be wrong. The length of the CDR3 is 15 residues. Per germline, CDR1 LGHNA and CDR2 YNFKEQ. The CDR3 DNA is TGTGCCAGCAGCCAGGACAGGGGGCACCAGGAGACCCAGTACTTC. As protein: CASSQDRGHQETQYF.

V usage is TRBV14 and J usage is TRBJ1-2; the D is unclear. CDR1 is SGHDN, CDR2 FVKESK, per germline. The CDR3 has 13 residues. V gave up 4 bases and J gave up 2 bases, with 8 bases separating them. CDR3 residues: CASSRPGNYGYTF. DNA of the CDR3: TGTGCCAGCAGCCGTCCCGGCAACTATGGCTACACCTTC.